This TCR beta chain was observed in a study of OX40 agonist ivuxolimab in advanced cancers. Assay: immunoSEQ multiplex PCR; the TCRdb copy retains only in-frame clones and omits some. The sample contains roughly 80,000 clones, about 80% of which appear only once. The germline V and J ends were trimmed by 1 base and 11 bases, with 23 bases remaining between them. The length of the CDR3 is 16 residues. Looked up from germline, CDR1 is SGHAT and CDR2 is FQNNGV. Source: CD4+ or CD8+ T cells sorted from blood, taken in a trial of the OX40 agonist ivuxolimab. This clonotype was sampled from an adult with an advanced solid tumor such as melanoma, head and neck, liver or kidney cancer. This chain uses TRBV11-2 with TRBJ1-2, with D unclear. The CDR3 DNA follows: TGTGCCAGCAGCTTAGGTACGGGAGGTATTGCGCTGAGGTACACCTTC. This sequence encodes CASSLGTGGIALRYTF.